This TCR beta chain was captured in a study of response to subunit inactivated influenza vaccine. Study-level points and caveats: Researchers suggested that each seasonal influenza vaccination recruits few new T cells.

This clonotype was seen a few times. Its antigen is not identified. Using its own MiXCR run on the RT-PCR reads, TCRdb lists one record per CDR3 protein. Found here are around 790,000 distinct CDR3 sequences, around 20% of them singletons; the top ten hold roughly a tenth. Sequencing used PBMCs from blood, obtained 5 to 6 days after vaccination. The receptor comes from a man aged 50 to 60 who received an inactivated influenza vaccine.

For the CDR3, the DNA is TGTGCCAGCGCCTCCTATATCCTGGACAGGTACAATGAGCAGTTCTTC. It codes for CASASYILDRYNEQFF. The rearrangement links TRBV7-2 to TRBJ2-1, with 7 nucleotides matching TRBD1. CDR3 length: 16 amino acids. Germline CDR1 and CDR2: SGHTA and FQGNSA. Germline trimming cut 8 bases from V and 4 bases from J; bases unmatched to any gene: 14. The full variable domain, completed using reference TRBV7-2 and TRBJ2-1, is GAGVSQSPSNKVTEKGKDVELRCDPISGHTALYWYRQSLGQGLEFLIYFQGNSAPDKSGLPSDRFSAERTGGSVSTLTIQRTQQEDSAVYLCASASYILDRYNEQFFGPGTRLTVL.